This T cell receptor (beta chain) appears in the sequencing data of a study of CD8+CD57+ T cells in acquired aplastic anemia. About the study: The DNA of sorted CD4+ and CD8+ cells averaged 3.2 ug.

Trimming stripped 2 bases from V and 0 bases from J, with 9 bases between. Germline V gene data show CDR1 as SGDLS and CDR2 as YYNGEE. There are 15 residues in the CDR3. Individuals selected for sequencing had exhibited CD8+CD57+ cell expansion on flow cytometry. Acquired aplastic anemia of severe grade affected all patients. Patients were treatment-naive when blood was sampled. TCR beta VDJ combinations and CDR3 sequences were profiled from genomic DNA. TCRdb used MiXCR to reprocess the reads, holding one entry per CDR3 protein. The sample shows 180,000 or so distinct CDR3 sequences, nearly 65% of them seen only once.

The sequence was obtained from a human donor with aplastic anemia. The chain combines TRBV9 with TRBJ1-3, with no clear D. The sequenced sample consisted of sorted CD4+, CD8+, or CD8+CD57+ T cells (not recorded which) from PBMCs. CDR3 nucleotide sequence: TGTGCCAGCAGCGTTCTGAGCAGCTCTGGAAACACCATATATTTT. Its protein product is CASSVLSSSGNTIYF. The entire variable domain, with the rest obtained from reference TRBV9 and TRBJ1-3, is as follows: DSGVTQTPKHLITATGQRVTLRCSPRSGDLSVYWYQQSLDQGLQFLIQYYNGEERAKGNILERFSAQQFPDLHSELNLSSLELGDSALYFCASSVLSSSGNTIYFGEGSWLTVV.